Listed below are T cell receptor beta chains from one sample, sequenced in a study of cytomegalovirus exposure and HLA in healthy donors. TCRdb keeps only in-frame clones here, not all; method: immunoSEQ multiplex PCR. The top ten clones hold around 0.7% of a sample with roughly 130,000 clones, around 86% of them seen once. Sequenced material: PBMCs. These receptor sequences come from a man between 18 and 29 years old in good health and CMV-seronegative. Both conserved end residues are part of each CDR3. The D gene is left open where the match is weak. Size tells how often a clone was seen (once, few, many) or the class of an expanded clone, and some rows leave it out.

d_gene | abundance | j_gene | v_gene | CDR3nt | CDR3aa
TRBD2 | - | TRBJ2-1 | TRBV2 | TGTGCCAGCAGTGTGGGACTAGCGGCTGCCTCAGAGCAGTTCTTC | CASSVGLAAASEQFF
- | - | TRBJ2-1 | TRBV4-1 | TGCGCCAGCAGCCAACTACAGTTGACCTACAATGAGCAGTTCTTC | CASSQLQLTYNEQFF
TRBD1 | once | TRBJ2-3 | TRBV6-5 | TGTGCCAGCAGGGGGACAGGGGGTGAAGATACGCAGTATTTT | CASRGTGGEDTQYF
- | - | TRBJ2-2 | TRBV7-9 | TGTGCCAGCAGCCCAGGGGTACTGACCAGGTGGACCGGGGAGCTGTTTTTT | CASSPGVLTRWTGELFF
TRBD2 | few | TRBJ2-7 | TRBV30 | TGTGCCTGGAGTGGGAGTAGCGGGGGGCCCCCCTACGAGCAGTACTTC | CAWSGSSGGPPYEQYF
- | - | TRBJ1-2 | TRBV2 | TGTGCCAGCATTGTTCCGAGTGGCTACACCTTC | CASIVPSGYTF
- | - | TRBJ1-3 | TRBV2 | TGTGCCAGCCGCAAAGGAGGCCAACAAGTCTCTGGAAACACCATATATTTT | CASRKGGQQVSGNTIYF
TRBD1 | few | TRBJ2-7 | TRBV5-6 | TGTGCCAGCAGCTTGACAGGGGGCGGTTGGTCCTACGAGCAGTACTTC | CASSLTGGGWSYEQYF
TRBD1 | few | TRBJ1-4 | TRBV7-2 | TGTGCCAGCAGCTTGGGACAGGGCCGGAATGAAAAACTGTTTTTT | CASSLGQGRNEKLFF
TRBD1 | - | TRBJ1-2 | TRBV7-2 | TGTGCCAGCAGCTTAAGCTCCTGGGACAGCCCCTATGGCTACACCTTC | CASSLSSWDSPYGYTF
- | - | TRBJ1-1 | TRBV10-3 | TGTGCCATCAGTGAGGATCAGGTGGTGAACACTGAAGCTTTCTTT | CAISEDQVVNTEAFF
- | - | TRBJ2-7 | TRBV27 | TGTGCCAGCAGTCCCCTGGGGAGTACGTCCTACGAGCAGTACTTC | CASSPLGSTSYEQYF
TRBD1 | - | TRBJ1-1 | TRBV12-5 | TGTGCTAGTGGTTTGATGCGATCTGGACAGGGCGTCACTGAAGCTTTCTTT | CASGLMRSGQGVTEAFF
- | - | TRBJ2-7 | TRBV20-1 | TGCAGTGCTGGGGCTAACTACGAGCAGTACTTC | CSAGANYEQYF
- | - | TRBJ2-2 | TRBV9 | TGTGCCAGCAGCGTACCAAACACCGGGGAGCTGTTTTTT | CASSVPNTGELFF
- | once | TRBJ1-2 | TRBV28 | TGTGCCAGCAGTTTACCCCGGACAGCGTATGGCTACACCTTC | CASSLPRTAYGYTF
- | - | TRBJ1-1 | TRBV6-1 | TGTGCCAGCAGTGAACTGGGGCGCACTGAAGCTTTCTTT | CASSELGRTEAFF